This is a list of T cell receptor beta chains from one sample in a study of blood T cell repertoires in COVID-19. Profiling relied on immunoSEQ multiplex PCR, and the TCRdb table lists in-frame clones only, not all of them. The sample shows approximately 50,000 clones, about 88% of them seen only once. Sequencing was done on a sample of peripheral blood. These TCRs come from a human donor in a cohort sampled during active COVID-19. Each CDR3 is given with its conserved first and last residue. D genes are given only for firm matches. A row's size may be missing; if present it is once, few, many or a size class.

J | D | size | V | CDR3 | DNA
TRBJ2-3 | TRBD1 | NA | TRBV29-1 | CSVEDRFGQGTDTQYF | TGCAGCGTTGAAGATCGTTTCGGACAGGGCACAGATACGCAGTATTTT
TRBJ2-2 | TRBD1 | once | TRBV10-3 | CAISESIVGTGLDTGELFF | TGTGCCATCAGTGAGTCGATAGTAGGGACAGGGCTCGACACCGGGGAGCTGTTTTTT
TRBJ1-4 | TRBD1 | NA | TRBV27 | CASSAIGTDIRWGEKLFF | TGTGCCAGCAGTGCGATAGGGACAGATATTAGGTGGGGTGAAAAACTGTTTTTT
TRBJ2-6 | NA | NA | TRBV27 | CASSPQGTGANVLTF | TGTGCCAGCAGTCCCCAGGGTACTGGGGCCAACGTCCTGACTTTC
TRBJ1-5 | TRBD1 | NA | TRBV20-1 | CSASFRDRVLYSNQPQHF | TGCAGTGCTAGTTTCCGAGACAGGGTCCTATATAGCAATCAGCCCCAGCATTTT
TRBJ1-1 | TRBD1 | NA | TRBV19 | CASSSTGENTEAFF | TGTGCCAGTAGTTCAACAGGGGAGAACACTGAAGCTTTCTTT
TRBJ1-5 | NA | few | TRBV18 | CASSEGGAGQPQHF | TGTGCCAGCTCGGAAGGGGGGGCAGGGCAGCCCCAGCATTTT
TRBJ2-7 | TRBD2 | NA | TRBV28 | CASILGTSGEQYF | TGTGCCAGCATCCTGGGGACTAGCGGCGAGCAGTACTTC
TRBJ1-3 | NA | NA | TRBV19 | CASSIQRLSGNTIYF | TGTGCCAGTAGTATCCAGCGCCTCTCTGGAAACACCATATATTTT
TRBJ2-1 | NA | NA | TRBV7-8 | CASSLEAEGSYNEQFF | TGTGCCAGCAGCTTAGAAGCGGAGGGCTCCTACAATGAGCAGTTCTTC
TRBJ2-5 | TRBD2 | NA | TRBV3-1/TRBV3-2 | CASSPGGSGSQETQYF | TGTGCCAGCAGCCCTGGTGGTAGCGGGAGCCAAGAGACCCAGTACTTC
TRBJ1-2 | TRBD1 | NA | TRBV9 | CASSAEEGQAYGYTF | TGTGCCAGCAGCGCCGAAGAAGGACAGGCGTATGGCTACACCTTC
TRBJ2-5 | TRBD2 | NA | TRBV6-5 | CASSRLAGGSKTQYF | TGTGCCAGCAGCCGCCTAGCGGGAGGCAGCAAGACCCAGTACTTC
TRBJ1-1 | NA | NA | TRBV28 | CASREAGTRLTHEAFF | TGTGCCAGCAGAGAAGCCGGGACAAGGCTTACCCATGAAGCTTTCTTT
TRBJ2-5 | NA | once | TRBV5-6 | CASSLFGGETQYF | TGTGCCAGCAGCTTATTTGGGGGGGAGACCCAGTACTTC
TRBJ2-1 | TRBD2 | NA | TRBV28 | CASRPTSGRAFGNEQFF | TGTGCCAGCAGACCCACTAGCGGGAGGGCCTTTGGGAATGAGCAGTTCTTC
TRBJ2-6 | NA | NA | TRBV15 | CATKDRGSGANVLTF | TGTGCCACCAAAGATCGGGGATCTGGGGCCAACGTCCTGACTTTC
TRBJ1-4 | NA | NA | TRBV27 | CASGFLGGGEKLFF | TGTGCCAGCGGTTTCCTCGGGGGTGGCGAAAAACTGTTTTTT
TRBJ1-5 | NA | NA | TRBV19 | CASSIAGGTNQPQHF | TGTGCCAGTAGTATAGCGGGGGGAACCAATCAGCCCCAGCATTTT
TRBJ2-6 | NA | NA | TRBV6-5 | CASSYDSASGANVLTF | TGTGCCAGCAGTTACGACAGTGCTTCTGGGGCCAACGTCCTGACTTTC
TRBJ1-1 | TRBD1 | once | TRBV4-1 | CASTQVGTGGALATEAFF | TGCGCCAGCACTCAAGTTGGGACAGGGGGGGCCCTGGCCACTGAAGCTTTCTTT
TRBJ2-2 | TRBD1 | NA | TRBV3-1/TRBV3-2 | CASSPDRGEYTGELFF | TGTGCCAGCAGCCCGGACAGGGGGGAGTACACCGGGGAGCTGTTTTTT
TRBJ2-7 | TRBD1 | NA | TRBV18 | CASSRTGTADYEQYF | TGTGCCAGCTCACGTACCGGGACAGCCGACTACGAGCAGTACTTC
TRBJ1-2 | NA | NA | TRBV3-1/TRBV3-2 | CASSLMGGGDGYTF | TGTGCCAGCAGCCTGATGGGGGGAGGGGACGGCTACACCTTC
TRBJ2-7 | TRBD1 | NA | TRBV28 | CASRTGGPAYEQYF | TGTGCCAGCAGAACAGGGGGCCCCGCCTACGAGCAGTACTTC
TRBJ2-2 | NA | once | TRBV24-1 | CATSDNGSGELFF | TGTGCCACCAGTGATAATGGGAGCGGGGAGCTGTTTTTT
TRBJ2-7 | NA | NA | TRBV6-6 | CASSYSEISYEQYF | TGTGCCAGCAGTTACTCGGAGATCAGCTACGAGCAGTACTTC
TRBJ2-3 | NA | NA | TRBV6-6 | CASTFLTRGTDTQYF | TGTGCCAGCACCTTCCTGACTAGGGGCACAGATACGCAGTATTTT
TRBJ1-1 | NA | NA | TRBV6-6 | CASSRQTEAFF | TGTGCCAGCAGCAGACAGACTGAAGCTTTCTTT
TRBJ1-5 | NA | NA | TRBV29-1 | CSVTHGLSNQPQHF | TGCAGCGTAACGCACGGTCTTAGCAATCAGCCCCAGCATTTT
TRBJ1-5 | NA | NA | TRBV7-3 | CASSLYRDQPQHF | TGTGCCAGCAGCTTATACCGGGATCAGCCCCAGCATTTT
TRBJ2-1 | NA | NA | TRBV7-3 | CASSLRGGGYNEQFF | TGTGCCAGCAGCTTAAGGGGAGGGGGCTACAATGAGCAGTTCTTC
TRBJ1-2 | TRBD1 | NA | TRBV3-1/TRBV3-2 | CASSLGTGTGIYGYTF | TGTGCCAGCAGCCTTGGGACCGGGACAGGAATCTATGGCTACACCTTC
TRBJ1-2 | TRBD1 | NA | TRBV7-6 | CASKPGTGLTTNYGYTF | TGTGCCAGCAAACCAGGGACAGGGCTAACAACTAACTATGGCTACACCTTC
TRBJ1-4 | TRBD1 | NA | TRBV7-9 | CASSLPGTGVATNEKLFF | TGTGCCAGCAGCTTACCCGGGACAGGAGTTGCAACTAATGAAAAACTGTTTTTT
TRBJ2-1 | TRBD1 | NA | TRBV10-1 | CASSDRTGLRTEQFF | TGCGCCAGCAGCGACAGGACAGGCCTCCGGACTGAGCAGTTCTTC
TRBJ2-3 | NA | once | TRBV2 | CASSEATRPTDTQYF | TGTGCCAGCAGTGAAGCTACCAGGCCCACAGATACGCAGTATTTT
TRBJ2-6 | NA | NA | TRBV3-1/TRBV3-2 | CASSQDGGPSPSGANVLTF | TGTGCCAGCAGCCAAGATGGAGGGCCTAGCCCCTCTGGGGCCAACGTCCTGACTTTC
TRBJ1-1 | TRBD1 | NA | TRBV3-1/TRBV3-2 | CASSHQGVNTEAFF | TGTGCCAGCAGCCACCAGGGGGTGAACACTGAAGCTTTCTTT
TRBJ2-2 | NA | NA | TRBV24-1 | CATQPGTGELFF | TGTGCCACCCAACCAGGGACCGGGGAGCTGTTTTTT
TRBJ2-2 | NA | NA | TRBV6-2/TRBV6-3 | CASSSRRITNTGELFF | TGTGCCAGCAGTTCCAGGCGAATAACGAACACCGGGGAGCTGTTTTTT
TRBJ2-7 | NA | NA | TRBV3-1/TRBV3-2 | CASSQDPSSYEQYF | TGTGCCAGCAGCCAAGATCCCTCCAGCTACGAGCAGTACTTC
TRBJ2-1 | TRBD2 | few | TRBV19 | CASIRGTSGRGEQFF | TGTGCCAGTATTAGGGGGACTAGCGGGAGAGGTGAGCAGTTCTTC
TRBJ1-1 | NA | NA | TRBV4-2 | CASSRTLTAAFF | TGTGCCAGCAGCCGGACTTTAACGGCTGCTTTCTTT
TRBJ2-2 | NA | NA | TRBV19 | CASSKSSVTNTGELFF | TGTGCCAGTAGTAAATCTAGCGTTACGAACACCGGGGAGCTGTTTTTT
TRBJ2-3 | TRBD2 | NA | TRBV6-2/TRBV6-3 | CASSYLAGGTTDTQYF | TGTGCCAGCAGTTACCTAGCGGGAGGCACCACAGATACGCAGTATTTT
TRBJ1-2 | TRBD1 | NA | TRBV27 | CASSLTPGQGSFYGYTF | TGTGCCAGCAGTTTAACCCCGGGACAGGGGTCCTTCTATGGCTACACCTTC
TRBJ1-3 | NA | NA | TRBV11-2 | CASSLLRGAPGNTIYF | TGTGCCAGCAGCCTCCTTCGGGGGGCGCCGGGAAACACCATATATTTT
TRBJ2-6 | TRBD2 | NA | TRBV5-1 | CASSRTSGSGANVLTF | TGCGCCAGCAGCCGTACTAGCGGCTCTGGGGCCAACGTCCTGACTTTC
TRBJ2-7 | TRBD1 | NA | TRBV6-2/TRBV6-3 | CASSIPGQGDEQYF | TGTGCCAGCAGTATTCCGGGACAGGGGGACGAGCAGTACTTC
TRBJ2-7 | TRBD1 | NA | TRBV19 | CASSIGAGTGNEQYF | TGTGCCAGTAGTATTGGAGCCGGGACAGGGAACGAGCAGTACTTC
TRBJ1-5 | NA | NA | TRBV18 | CASSLASGGQPQHF | TGTGCCAGCTCCCTAGCCTCTGGAGGTCAGCCCCAGCATTTT
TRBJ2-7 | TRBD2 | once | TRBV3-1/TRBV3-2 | CASSQTSGGTYEQYF | TGTGCCAGCAGCCAAACTAGCGGGGGGACCTACGAGCAGTACTTC
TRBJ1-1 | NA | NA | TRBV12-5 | CASDKVQGRDTEAFF | TGTGCTAGTGACAAGGTACAGGGTAGGGACACTGAAGCTTTCTTT
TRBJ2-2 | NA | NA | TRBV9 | CASSGTAGVTGELFF | TGTGCCAGCAGCGGTACGGCAGGGGTTACCGGGGAGCTGTTTTTT
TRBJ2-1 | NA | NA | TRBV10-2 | CASSDGRGYNEQFF | TGCGCCAGCAGTGACGGAAGGGGCTACAATGAGCAGTTCTTC